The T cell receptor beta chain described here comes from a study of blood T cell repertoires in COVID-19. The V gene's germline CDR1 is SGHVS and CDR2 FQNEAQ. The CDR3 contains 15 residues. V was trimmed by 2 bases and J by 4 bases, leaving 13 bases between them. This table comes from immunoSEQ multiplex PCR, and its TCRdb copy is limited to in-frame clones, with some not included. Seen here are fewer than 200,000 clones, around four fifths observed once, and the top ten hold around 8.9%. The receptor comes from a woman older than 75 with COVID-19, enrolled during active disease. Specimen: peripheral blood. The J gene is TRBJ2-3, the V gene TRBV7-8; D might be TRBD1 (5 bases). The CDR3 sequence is CASSLPLGRADTQYF. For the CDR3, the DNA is TGTGCCAGCAGCTTACCGCTTGGCAGGGCAGATACGCAGTATTTT.